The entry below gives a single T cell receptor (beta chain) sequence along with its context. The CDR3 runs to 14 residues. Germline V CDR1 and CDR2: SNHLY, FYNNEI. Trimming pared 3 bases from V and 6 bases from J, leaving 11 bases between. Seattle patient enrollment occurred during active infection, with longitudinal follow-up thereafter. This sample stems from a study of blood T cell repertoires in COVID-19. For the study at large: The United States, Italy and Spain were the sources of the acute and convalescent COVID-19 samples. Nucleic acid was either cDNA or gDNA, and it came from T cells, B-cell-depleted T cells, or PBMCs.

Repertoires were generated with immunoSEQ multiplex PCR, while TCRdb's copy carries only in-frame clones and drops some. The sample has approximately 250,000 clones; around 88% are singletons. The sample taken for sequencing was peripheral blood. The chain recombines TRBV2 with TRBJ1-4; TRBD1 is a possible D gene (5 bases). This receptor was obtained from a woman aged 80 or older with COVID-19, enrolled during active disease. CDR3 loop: CASSDVGGDEKLFF. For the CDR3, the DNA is TGTGCCAGCAGTGACGTGGGGGGGGATGAAAAACTGTTTTTT.